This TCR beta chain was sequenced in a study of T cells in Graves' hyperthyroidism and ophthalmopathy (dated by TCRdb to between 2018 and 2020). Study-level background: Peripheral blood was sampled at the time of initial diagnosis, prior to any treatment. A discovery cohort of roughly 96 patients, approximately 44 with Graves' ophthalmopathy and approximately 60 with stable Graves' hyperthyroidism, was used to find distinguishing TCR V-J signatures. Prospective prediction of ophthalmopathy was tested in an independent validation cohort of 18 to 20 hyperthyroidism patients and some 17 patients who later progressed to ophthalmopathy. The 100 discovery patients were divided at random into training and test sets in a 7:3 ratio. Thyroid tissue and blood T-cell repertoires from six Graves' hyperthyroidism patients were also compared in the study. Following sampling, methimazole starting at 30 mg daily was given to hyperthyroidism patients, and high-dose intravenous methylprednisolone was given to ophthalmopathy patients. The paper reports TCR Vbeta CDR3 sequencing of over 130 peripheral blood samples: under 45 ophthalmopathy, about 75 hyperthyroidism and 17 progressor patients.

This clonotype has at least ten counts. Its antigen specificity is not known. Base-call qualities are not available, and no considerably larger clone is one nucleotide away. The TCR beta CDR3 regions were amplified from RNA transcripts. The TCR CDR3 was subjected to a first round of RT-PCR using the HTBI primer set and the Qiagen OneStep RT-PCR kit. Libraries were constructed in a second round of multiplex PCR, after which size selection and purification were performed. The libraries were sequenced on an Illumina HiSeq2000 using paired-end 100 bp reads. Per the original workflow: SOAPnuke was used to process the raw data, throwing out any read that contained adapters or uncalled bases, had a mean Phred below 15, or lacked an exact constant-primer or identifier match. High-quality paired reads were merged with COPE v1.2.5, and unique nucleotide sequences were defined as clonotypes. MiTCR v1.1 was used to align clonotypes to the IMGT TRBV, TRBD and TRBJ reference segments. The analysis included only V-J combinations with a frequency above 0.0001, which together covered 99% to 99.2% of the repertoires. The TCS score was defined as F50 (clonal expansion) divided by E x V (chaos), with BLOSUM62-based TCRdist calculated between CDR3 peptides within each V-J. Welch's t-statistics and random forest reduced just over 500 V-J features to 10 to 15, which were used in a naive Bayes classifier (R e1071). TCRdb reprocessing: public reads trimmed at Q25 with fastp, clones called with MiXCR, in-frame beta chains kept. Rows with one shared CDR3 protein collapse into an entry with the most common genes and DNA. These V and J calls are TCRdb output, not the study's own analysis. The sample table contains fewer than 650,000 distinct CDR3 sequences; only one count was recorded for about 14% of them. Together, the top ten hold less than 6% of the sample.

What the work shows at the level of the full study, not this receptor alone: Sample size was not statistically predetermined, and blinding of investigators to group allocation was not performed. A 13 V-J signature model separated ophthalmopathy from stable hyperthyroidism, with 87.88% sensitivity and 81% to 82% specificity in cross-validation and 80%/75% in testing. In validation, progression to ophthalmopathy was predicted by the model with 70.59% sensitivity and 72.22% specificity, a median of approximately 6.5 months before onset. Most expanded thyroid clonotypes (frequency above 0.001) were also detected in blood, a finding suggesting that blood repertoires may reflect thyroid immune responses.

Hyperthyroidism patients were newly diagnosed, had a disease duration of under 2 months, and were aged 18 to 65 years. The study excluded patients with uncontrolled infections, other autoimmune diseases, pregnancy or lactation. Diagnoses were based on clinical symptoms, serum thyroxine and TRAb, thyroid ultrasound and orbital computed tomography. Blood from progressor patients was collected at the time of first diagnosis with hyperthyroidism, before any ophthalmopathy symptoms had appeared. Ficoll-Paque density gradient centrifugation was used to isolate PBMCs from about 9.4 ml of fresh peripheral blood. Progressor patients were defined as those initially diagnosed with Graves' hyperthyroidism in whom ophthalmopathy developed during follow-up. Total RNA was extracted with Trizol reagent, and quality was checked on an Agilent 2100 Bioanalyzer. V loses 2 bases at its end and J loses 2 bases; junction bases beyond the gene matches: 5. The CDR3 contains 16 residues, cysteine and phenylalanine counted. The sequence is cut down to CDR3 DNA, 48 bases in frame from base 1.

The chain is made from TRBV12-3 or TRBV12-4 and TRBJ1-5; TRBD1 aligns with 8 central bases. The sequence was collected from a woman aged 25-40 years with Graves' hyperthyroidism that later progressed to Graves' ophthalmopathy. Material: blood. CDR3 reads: CASSLIAGGGNQPQHF. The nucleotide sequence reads TGTGCCAGCAGTTTAATCGCAGGGGGCGGCAATCAGCCCCAGCATTTT.